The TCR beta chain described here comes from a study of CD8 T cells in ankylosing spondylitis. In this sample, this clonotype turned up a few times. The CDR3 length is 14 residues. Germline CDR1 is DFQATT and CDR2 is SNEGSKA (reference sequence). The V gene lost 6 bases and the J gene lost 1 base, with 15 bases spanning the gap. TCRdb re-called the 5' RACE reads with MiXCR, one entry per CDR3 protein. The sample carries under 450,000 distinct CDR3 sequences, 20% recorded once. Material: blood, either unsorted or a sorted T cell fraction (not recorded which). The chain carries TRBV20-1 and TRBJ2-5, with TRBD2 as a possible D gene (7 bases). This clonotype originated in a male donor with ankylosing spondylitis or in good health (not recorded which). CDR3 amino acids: CSAPGGLLQETQYF. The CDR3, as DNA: TGCAGTGCCCCGGGGGGCCTCCTCCAAGAGACCCAGTACTTC.